The clone carrying this TCR beta chain has ten or more counts. Germline V gives CDR1 MNHEY, CDR2 SVGAGI. The CDR3 totals 15 residues. Trimming at V came to 2 bases and at J to 4 bases, leaving 5 bases not matched to a gene. Preparation of the TCRbeta library involved a method that used unique molecular identifiers. TCRdb reanalysed the PCR reads using MiXCR and keeps one entry per CDR3 protein. The sample holds 60,000 to 80,000 distinct CDR3 sequences, about 7% seen once. This specimen comes from a study of T-cell reconstitution after alpha-beta-depleted transplantation in children. The source of this sequence is a human donor who donated a stem cell graft to a child with acute lymphoblastic leukemia. The rearrangement links TRBV6-5 to TRBJ1-1; TRBD1 agrees at 9 bases. The material sequenced was PBMCs from the stem cell graft donor, taken from the stem cell graft. The CDR3 nucleotides read TGTGCCAGCAGTTACCCCAGGACAGGGGTCACTGAAGCTTTCTTT. This codes for CASSYPRTGVTEAFF.